A single T cell receptor (beta chain) is shown here with its context. This sample is part of a study of blood T cell repertoires in COVID-19. Study summary: From the United States, Italy and Spain came samples of acute and convalescent COVID-19. The cDNA or gDNA used as material had been derived from T cells, B-cell-depleted T cells, or PBMCs.

In the study's own analysis: The authors estimated nucleated cell counts from reference gene primer amplification. Using immunoSEQ multiplex PCR, the repertoire was profiled, and TCRdb retains in-frame clones only, with some absent. The D gene and trimming were derived from the DNA, and the V and J assignments and clone size from that table. This table holds around 300,000 clones, about 86% found once. V was cut by 1 base and J by 6 bases, with 12 bases left in between. From germline, CDR1 is LNHDA and CDR2 SQIVND (reference sequence). This CDR3 spans 15 amino acids. This chain uses TRBV19 with TRBJ2-2; D might be TRBD1 (6 bases). Sequencing was performed on peripheral blood. This receptor was obtained from a woman aged 25 to 39 who had recovered from COVID-19. The CDR3 DNA reads TGTGCCAGTAGTATAGGCCAGGGGTCCGCCGGGGAGCTGTTTTTT. This translates into CASSIGQGSAGELFF.